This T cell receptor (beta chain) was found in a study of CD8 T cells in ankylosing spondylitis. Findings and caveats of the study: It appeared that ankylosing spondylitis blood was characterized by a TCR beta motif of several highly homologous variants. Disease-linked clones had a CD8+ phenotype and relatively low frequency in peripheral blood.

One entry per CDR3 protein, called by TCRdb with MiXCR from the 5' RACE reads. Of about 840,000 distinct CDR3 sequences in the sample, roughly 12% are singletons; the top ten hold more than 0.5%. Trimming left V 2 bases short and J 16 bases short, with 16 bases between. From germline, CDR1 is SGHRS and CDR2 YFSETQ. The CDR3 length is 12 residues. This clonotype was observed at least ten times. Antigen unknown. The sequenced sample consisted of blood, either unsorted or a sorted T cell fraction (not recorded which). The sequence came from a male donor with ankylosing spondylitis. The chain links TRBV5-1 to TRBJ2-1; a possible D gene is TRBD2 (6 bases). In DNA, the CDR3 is TGCGCCAGCAGCTTCAGCGGGCGCAACACCTTCTTC. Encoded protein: CASSFSGRNTFF.